This T cell receptor (beta chain) was captured by sequencing in a study of identical twins. TCRdb recomputed calls from the 5' RACE reads with MiXCR, one row per CDR3 protein. The sample includes 1.5 million to 2 million distinct CDR3 sequences, more than 30% of them seen just once. The germline V gene has CDR1 MNHNY and CDR2 SVGAGI (reference sequence). CDR3 length: 14 residues. V shed 2 bases and J shed 2 bases, with 7 bases lying between them. Study results and limitations: The models systematically underestimated how much out-of-frame TCR alpha was shared in monozygotic twins. Out-of-frame alpha sequences shared between twins exhibited an excess of low generation probability. Fewer insertions were carried by abundant cord blood beta clonotypes, but none was seen in memory repertoires.

This clonotype was seen more than once but under ten times. The target antigen is unknown. This clonotype was sampled from a newborn girl in good health. The V call is TRBV6-6, the J call TRBJ1-5; D not resolved. The source material was cord blood. The CDR3 bases are TGTGCCAGCAGTTACGGCTTCGGCAATCAGCCCCAGCATTTT. Translating it yields CASSYGFGNQPQHF.